These 31 T cell receptor beta chains were sequenced from one sample in a study of early stage breast cancer tumors. This table comes from immunoSEQ multiplex PCR, and its TCRdb copy is limited to in-frame clones, with some not included. The sample gives tens of thousands of clones, more than 60% of which show up once; 3.5% is in the top ten. Specimen: blood. These receptors came from a person in their sixties or seventies with breast cancer.

The chain joins TRBV25-1 to TRBJ2-1; 8 bases are shared with TRBD1. Germline assignment: CDR1 MGHDK and CDR2 SYGVNS. The CDR3 runs 13 residues. J was trimmed by 7 bases and V by 4 bases; bases with no gene match: 3. The CDR3 reads CASSGTGRNEQFF. Written as DNA, the CDR3 is TGTGCCAGCAGTGGGACAGGGAGGAATGAGCAGTTCTTC.

The table lists this clone with a few counts. This sequence joins TRBV11-2 and TRBJ2-2, with D possibly matching TRBD2 (5 bases). The CDR3 loop spans 13 amino acids. The germline gives CDR1 SGHAT, CDR2 FQNNGV. Deletions cut 5 bases from V and 7 bases from J, with 11 bases between. CDR3 in amino acids: CASSPGLDGELFF. In nucleotides, the CDR3 is TGTGCCAGCAGCCCCGGACTTGACGGGGAGCTGTTTTTT. Combining the CDR3 with reference TRBV11-2 and TRBJ2-2 gives the whole variable domain EAGVAQSPRYKIIEKRQSVAFWCNPISGHATLYWYQQILGQGPKLLIQFQNNGVVDDSQLPKDRFSAERLKGVDSTLKIQPAKLEDSAVYLCASSPGLDGELFFGEGSRLTVL.

The genes are TRBV28 and TRBJ1-2, with D hard to call. CDR3 length: 14 residues. V lost 3 bases, J lost 7 bases, and 15 bases lay in between. The V gene's germline CDR1 is MDHEN and CDR2 SYDVKM. The CDR3 region is CASSLSKWSAGYTF. In DNA form, the CDR3 reads TGTGCCAGCAGTTTGTCCAAGTGGTCGGCTGGCTACACCTTC.

V and J are TRBV2 and TRBJ1-4; D gene ambiguous. V lost 4 bases, J lost 8 bases, and 11 bases lay in between. Germline V CDR1 and CDR2: SNHLY, FYNNEI. The CDR3 is made up of 13 amino acids. The CDR3 DNA is TGTGCCAGCAGTGTTAGGCGGGAGGAAAAACTGTTTTTT. This translates into CASSVRREEKLFF.

The chain carries TRBV4-3 and TRBJ2-1, with 9 bases aligning to TRBD2. Per germline, CDR1 LGHNA and CDR2 YSLEER. V dropped 4 bases and J dropped 6; count of bases not matched to a gene: 10. The length of the CDR3 is 16 residues. CDR3 nucleotide sequence: TGCGCCAGCAGCCGAAGTGGCGCGGGAGGGGTCAATGAGCAGTTCTTC. Protein product: CASSRSGAGGVNEQFF.

The V and J genes are TRBV10-1 and TRBJ2-3; the match to TRBD2 covers 8 bases. V trimming: 6 bases; J trimming: 6 bases; junction bases outside the gene matches: 5. The CDR3 runs 13 residues. Germline V gene sequence: CDR1 WNHNN, CDR2 SYGVQD (reference sequence). Here the CDR3 DNA reads TGCGCCAGCAGCGGGGGGGTTGGGGATACGCAGTATTTT. Translating gives CASSGGVGDTQYF.

The gene calls are TRBV2 and TRBJ2-1; no definite D call. V was cut by 4 bases and J by 9 bases, with 19 bases left in between. Germline CDR1 reads SNHLY; CDR2 reads FYNNEI. The CDR3 spans 15 residues. The CDR3 spells CASSGGVNRIGEQFF. The CDR3 nucleotides are TGTGCCAGCAGTGGTGGGGTAAACCGAATTGGTGAGCAGTTCTTC.

The chain joins TRBV27 to TRBJ2-4; no reliable D call. V was pared by 5 bases and J by 0 bases, with 14 bases between. Germline assignment: CDR1 MNHEY and CDR2 SMNVEV (reference sequence). The CDR3 sequence is 16 residues long. The CDR3 reads CASSPPAEIAKNIQYF. CDR3 coding DNA: TGTGCCAGCAGTCCTCCGGCGGAGATAGCCAAAAACATTCAGTACTTC.

This chain connects TRBV9 to TRBJ2-7; D is unresolved. V gave up 0 bases and J gave up 2 bases, with 15 bases separating them. Germline V gene sequence: CDR1 SGDLS, CDR2 YYNGEE. This CDR3 is built from 16 residues. This chain's CDR3 is CASSVGSATGPYEQYF. The CDR3 bases are TGTGCCAGCAGCGTAGGGAGCGCAACGGGTCCCTACGAGCAGTACTTC.

This sequence joins TRBV25-1 and TRBJ2-1, with 8 nucleotides matching TRBD2. Germline V gene sequence: CDR1 MGHDK, CDR2 SYGVNS. The CDR3 totals 16 residues. Unmatched junction bases numbered 12, after V lost 5 bases and J lost 6 bases. The chain's CDR3 is CASSIQGAGVSNEQFF. CDR3 DNA sequence: TGTGCCAGCAGTATCCAGGGAGCGGGAGTTTCCAATGAGCAGTTCTTC.

The chain combines TRBV5-4 with TRBJ2-3; perhaps TRBD1 as D (6 bases). From germline, CDR1 is SGHNT and CDR2 YYREEE (reference sequence). This CDR3 spans 15 amino acids. V was trimmed by 4 bases and J by 2 bases, leaving 14 bases between them. The chain's CDR3 is CASSLRDTLTDTQYF. CDR3 DNA sequence: TGTGCCAGCAGCCTCCGGGACACCCTCACAGATACGCAGTATTTT.

The chain uses TRBV30 and TRBJ2-1; D remains unclear. This CDR3 contains 10 residues. Germline assignment: CDR1 GTSNPN and CDR2 SVGIG (reference sequence). V lost 3 bases to trimming and J lost 12 bases, with 9 bases between them. The CDR3 is CAWSSTGQFF. For the CDR3, the DNA is TGTGCCTGGAGCAGCACGGGGCAGTTCTTC.

The chain couples TRBV25-1 to TRBJ1-1; D is uncertain. The V gene lost 6 bases and the J gene lost 7 bases, with 9 bases spanning the gap. Germline V gene data show CDR1 as MGHDK and CDR2 as SYGVNS. The CDR3 spans 11 residues. The CDR3 loop reads CASRAGSEAFF. CDR3 nucleotide sequence: TGTGCCAGCAGGGCAGGAAGTGAAGCTTTCTTT.

The chain has TRBV4-2 and TRBJ1-5, with a weak D call TRBD1 (5 bases). The CDR3 runs to 15 residues. The germline V gene encodes CDR1 LGHNA and CDR2 YNFKEQ. Trimming took 0 bases from V and 7 from J, leaving 13 bases between them. The CDR3, as DNA: TGTGCCAGCAGCCAAGATTATAAGGGGACCCAGCCCCAGCATTTT. As protein: CASSQDYKGTQPQHF.

The rearrangement joins TRBV6-5 to TRBJ1-3; D gene uncertain. Trimming removed 0 bases at V and 0 bases at J, with 9 bases between. Germline CDR1 and CDR2: MNHEY and SVGAGI. CDR3 length equals 16 residues. CDR3 in DNA: TGTGCCAGCAGTTACTCATGGGCCGACTCTGGAAACACCATATATTTT. As protein: CASSYSWADSGNTIYF.

The J gene is TRBJ1-2, the V gene TRBV7-9, with D perhaps matching TRBD1 (6 bases). V was pared by 10 bases and J by 8 bases, with 17 bases between. Germline values: CDR1 SEHNR, CDR2 FQNEAQ (reference sequence). This CDR3 comprises 12 residues. The CDR3 loop reads CAIQQGRGGYTF. CDR3 coding DNA: TGTGCCATCCAACAGGGTCGAGGGGGCTACACCTTC. The full variable domain, its missing parts supplied by reference TRBV7-9 and TRBJ1-2, is DTGVSQNPRHKITKRGQNVTFRCDPISEHNRLYWYRQTLGQGPEFLTYFQNEAQLEKSRLLSDRFSAERPKGSFSTLEIQRTEQGDSAMYLCAIQQGRGGYTFGSGTRLTVV.

J is TRBJ2-7 and V is TRBV19; TRBD1 might be the D (6 bases). Per germline, CDR1 LNHDA and CDR2 SQIVND (reference sequence). With 7 bases removed from V and 4 bases from J, the gap between germline ends came to 14 bases. The CDR3 is 13 amino acids. Here the CDR3 DNA reads TGTGCCAGTAAGCGGCAGGGGCCTTACGAGCAGTACTTC. Amino acid sequence: CASKRQGPYEQYF.

The chain carries TRBV28 and TRBJ2-7; TRBD1 aligns across 8 bases. The V and J ends lost 6 bases and 4 bases, in that order; junction bases with no gene match: 8. Per germline, CDR1 MDHEN and CDR2 SYDVKM. The CDR3 consists of 14 residues. The CDR3 coding sequence is TGTGCCAGCAGAAGTGGACAGGGAGTATACGAGCAGTACTTC. Its translation: CASRSGQGVYEQYF.

The gene calls are TRBV9 and TRBJ2-3; D not resolved. The CDR3 extends over 14 amino acids. Per the germline V gene, CDR1 is SGDLS and CDR2 is YYNGEE. Trimming pared 4 bases from V and 0 bases from J, leaving 9 bases between. The CDR3 DNA is TGTGCCAGCAGCCCCAGGCTTAGCACAGATACGCAGTATTTT. This translates into CASSPRLSTDTQYF.

The gene calls are TRBV6-5 and TRBJ2-3; D not certain. This CDR3 region has 14 residues. Germline V gene data show CDR1 as MNHEY and CDR2 as SVGAGI. V was clipped by 0 bases and J by 4 bases, with 8 bases between them. The chain's CDR3 is CASSYSGQPDTQYF. The CDR3 coding sequence is TGTGCCAGCAGTTACTCGGGCCAGCCAGATACGCAGTATTTT.

V usage is TRBV7-9 and J usage is TRBJ2-3; TRBD2 matches 8 bases. Germline V gene lookup returns CDR1 SEHNR and CDR2 FQNEAQ (reference sequence). V trimming: 4 bases; J trimming: 6 bases; junction bases outside the gene matches: 6. CDR3 length: 14 amino acids. The CDR3 DNA sequence: TGTGCCAGCAGCTCGAGCGGGGGCAAGGATACGCAGTATTTT. It specifies CASSSSGGKDTQYF. The full variable domain, in which reference TRBV7-9 and TRBJ2-3 provide the parts outside the CDR3, is DTGVSQNPRHKITKRGQNVTFRCDPISEHNRLYWYRQTLGQGPEFLTYFQNEAQLEKSRLLSDRFSAERPKGSFSTLEIQRTEQGDSAMYLCASSSSGGKDTQYFGPGTRLTVL.

The chain employs TRBV6-1 and TRBJ2-6; no definite D call. Per the germline V gene, CDR1 is MNHNS and CDR2 is SASEGT. The V end was cut by 5 bases, the J end by 4 bases, with 9 bases between. This CDR3 region has 14 residues. The CDR3 DNA reads TGTGCCAGCAGTCTGATGGCAGGGGCCAACGTCCTGACTTTC. Its protein product is CASSLMAGANVLTF.

The genes are TRBV18 and TRBJ2-6, with unresolved D. The V and J ends lost 5 bases and 4 bases respectively, with 15 bases between them. Germline V gene data show CDR1 as KGHSH and CDR2 as LQKENI. The CDR3 spans 16 residues. CDR3 bases: TGTGCCAGCTCATGGCAGCCCCTCTCCGGGGCCAACGTCCTGACTTTC. This translates into CASSWQPLSGANVLTF.

The chain employs TRBV30 and TRBJ2-5; D is perhaps TRBD1 (5 bases). The CDR3 is made up of 14 amino acids. Trimming shortened V by 0 bases and J by 3 bases, and 11 bases separated the two germline ends. CDR1 GTSNPN and CDR2 SVGIG come from the germline V gene (reference sequence). The CDR3 bases are TGTGCCTGGAGTGTGGGTGCGACAGAAGAGACCCAGTACTTC. Encoded protein: CAWSVGATEETQYF.

The chain combines TRBV28 with TRBJ2-7, with unresolved D. Germline loops: CDR1 MDHEN, CDR2 SYDVKM. V was pared by 5 bases and J by 6 bases, with 11 bases between. This CDR3 is built from 12 residues. The CDR3 coding sequence is TGTGCCAGCAGTGATCCGAATGGCGAGCAGTACTTC. Translation gives CASSDPNGEQYF.

The CDR3 region is CASTPGGGNQPQHF. Here the CDR3 DNA reads TGTGCCAGCACTCCAGGGGGCGGCAATCAGCCCCAGCATTTT. The chain recombines TRBV6-1 with TRBJ1-5, with TRBD1 matching 8 bases. Germline V lookup: CDR1 MNHNS, CDR2 SASEGT. CDR3 length equals 14 residues. Trimming cost V 7 bases and J 2 bases; bases outside gene matches: 4.

The CDR3 bases are TGTGCCAGCAGCTTGCCCAGGGGAACGAGCTACACCTTC. Translated, it gives CASSLPRGTSYTF. V gene TRBV5-4 combines with J gene TRBJ1-2; possibly TRBD1 for D (6 bases). Germline CDR1 reads SGHNT; CDR2 reads YYREEE (reference sequence). Trimming shortened V by 1 base and J by 9 bases, and 13 bases separated the two germline ends. The CDR3 totals 13 residues.

This sequence joins TRBV28 and TRBJ2-3, with TRBD1 matching 9 bases. J was trimmed by 7 bases and V by 3 bases; bases with no gene match: 8. CDR1 is MDHEN, CDR2 SYDVKM, per germline. The CDR3 consists of 15 residues. CDR3 sequence (DNA): TGTGCCAGCAGTTTCCGGGACAGGGCCATGAATACGCAGTATTTT. Translating gives CASSFRDRAMNTQYF.

V and J are TRBV15 and TRBJ1-5; a weak D match, TRBD1 (6 bases). V shed 3 bases and J shed 4 bases, with 16 bases lying between them. CDR1 is LNHNV, CDR2 YYDKDF, per germline (reference sequence). CDR3 size: 16 residues. CDR3 region: CATSSGRPRGNQPQHF. DNA of the CDR3: TGTGCCACCAGCAGCGGACGTCCAAGGGGGAATCAGCCCCAGCATTTT.

The J gene is TRBJ1-1, the V gene TRBV19, with D perhaps matching TRBD1 (6 bases). Trimming removed 4 bases from V and 9 bases from J, with 9 bases in between. The CDR3 covers 11 residues. Per germline, CDR1 LNHDA and CDR2 SQIVND (reference sequence). The CDR3 DNA reads as TGTGCCAGTAGTAGTGGGGGCCAAGCTTTCTTT. It translates to CASSSGGQAFF.

The gene calls are TRBV5-1 and TRBJ2-3; 8 nucleotides align to TRBD2. Germline CDR1 SGHRS, CDR2 YFSETQ. The CDR3 has 15 residues. The trim removed 0 bases at V and 1 base at J, leaving 1 base unmatched. CDR3 DNA sequence: TGCGCCAGCAGCTTGGTTAGCGGGGGCACAGATACGCAGTATTTT. Translated, it gives CASSLVSGGTDTQYF.